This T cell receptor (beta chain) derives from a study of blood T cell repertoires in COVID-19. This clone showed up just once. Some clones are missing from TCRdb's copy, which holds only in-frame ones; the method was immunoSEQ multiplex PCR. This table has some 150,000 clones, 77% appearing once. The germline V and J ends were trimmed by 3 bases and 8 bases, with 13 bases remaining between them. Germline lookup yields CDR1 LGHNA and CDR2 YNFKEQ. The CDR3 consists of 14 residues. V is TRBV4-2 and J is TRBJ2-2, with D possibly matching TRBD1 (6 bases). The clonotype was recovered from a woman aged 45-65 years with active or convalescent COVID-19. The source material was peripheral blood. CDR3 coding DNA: TGTGCCAGCAGCCAGGAACCGGGACAAGGGGAGCTGTTTTTT. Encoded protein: CASSQEPGQGELFF.